Following are 12 T cell receptor beta chains from one sample sequenced in a study of early stage breast cancer tumors. The method was immunoSEQ multiplex PCR; TCRdb's version includes in-frame clones alone and lacks a portion of them. The sample has fewer than 70,000 clones, roughly 80% seen once. Specimen: blood. These receptors were taken from a person aged 30 to 40 with breast cancer.

This clone has just one count. V and J are TRBV6-1 and TRBJ2-6; D gene uncertain. The germline V gene has CDR1 MNHNS and CDR2 SASEGT. There are 15 residues in the CDR3. V was cut by 7 bases and J by 0 bases, with 10 bases left in between. This CDR3 reads CASTPWISGANVLTF. CDR3 in DNA: TGTGCCAGCACCCCCTGGATCTCTGGGGCCAACGTCCTGACTTTC.

V usage is TRBV30 and J usage is TRBJ1-4, with D possibly matching TRBD1 (6 bases). CDR3 length: 13 amino acids. Trimming cost V 4 bases and J 8 bases, with 14 bases left between them. Germline-derived CDR1 and CDR2 are GTSNPN and SVGIG (reference sequence). CDR3 amino acids: CAWTDRPVEKLFF. The DNA for the CDR3 is TGTGCCTGGACAGACAGGCCGGTAGAAAAACTGTTTTTT.

This clone was seen only once. The V gene is TRBV30, the J gene TRBJ2-3; D gene unclear. V lost 5 bases to trimming and J lost 5 bases, with 8 bases between them. This CDR3 contains 11 residues. Germline CDR1 is GTSNPN and CDR2 is SVGIG (reference sequence). CDR3 sequence (DNA): TGTGCCTGGGTCCAAGGAGATACGCAGTATTTT. Amino acid sequence: CAWVQGDTQYF.

V is TRBV29-1 and J is TRBJ2-1, with 10 bases matching TRBD2. Germline V CDR1 and CDR2: SQVTM, ANQGSEA. V lost 6 bases, J lost 3 bases, and 11 bases stayed unmatched. This CDR3 has 16 residues. The CDR3 region has the DNA TGCAGCGTCAAGGCCCGGACTAGCGGTATCTACAATGAGCAGTTCTTC. This gives the protein CSVKARTSGIYNEQFF.

V usage is TRBV19 and J usage is TRBJ1-5, with D perhaps TRBD1 (5 bases). V shed 3 bases and J shed 3 bases, with 15 bases lying between them. There are 16 residues in the CDR3. Germline values: CDR1 LNHDA, CDR2 SQIVND (reference sequence). Here the CDR3 DNA reads TGTGCCAGTAGTATTATGTATGGGGCAGTCAATCAGCCCCAGCATTTT. This gives the protein CASSIMYGAVNQPQHF.

V usage is TRBV7-8 and J usage is TRBJ2-3; D is uncertain. CDR3 length equals 13 residues. Germline V CDR1 and CDR2: SGHVS, FQNEAQ. V gave up 3 bases and J gave up 6 bases, with 10 bases separating them. CDR3 region: CASSLGFTDTQYF. The CDR3 DNA reads as TGTGCCAGCAGCTTGGGATTCACGGATACGCAGTATTTT.

This chain connects TRBV7-8 to TRBJ2-7, with 13 nucleotides matching TRBD2. V gave up 6 bases and J gave up 0 bases; unmatched junction bases: 5. The CDR3 sequence is 16 residues long. Germline V CDR1 and CDR2: SGHVS, FQNEAQ. The CDR3 is CASSSRLAGGSYEQYF. Here the CDR3 DNA reads TGTGCCAGCAGTTCCCGACTAGCGGGAGGCTCCTACGAGCAGTACTTC.

The genes are TRBV7-2 and TRBJ2-7, with 12 bases identical to TRBD2. Per germline, CDR1 SGHTA and CDR2 FQGNSA. J gave up 2 bases and V 1 base, and 3 bases lay outside the gene matches. There are 16 residues in the CDR3. As DNA, the CDR3 is TGTGCCAGCAGCTTAGTTCTAGCGGGAGGGCCCTACGAGCAGTACTTC. Translation gives CASSLVLAGGPYEQYF.

J is TRBJ1-5 and V is TRBV7-8; possible D gene TRBD1, 5 bases. The length of the CDR3 is 13 residues. The V gene lost 5 bases and the J gene lost 4 bases, with 9 bases spanning the gap. The germline V gene has CDR1 SGHVS and CDR2 FQNEAQ. This chain's CDR3 is CASSIQDNQPQHF. The DNA of the CDR3 is TGTGCCAGCAGCATACAGGATAATCAGCCCCAGCATTTT. Filled out from reference TRBV7-8 and TRBJ1-5, the complete variable domain reads GAGVSQSPRYKVAKRGQDVALRCDPISGHVSLFWYQQALGQGPEFLTYFQNEAQLDKSGLPSDRFFAERPEGSVSTLKIQRTQQEDSAVYLCASSIQDNQPQHFGDGTRLSIL.

The rearrangement links TRBV11-2 to TRBJ2-7; 7 bases fit TRBD2. Germline V gives CDR1 SGHAT, CDR2 FQNNGV. V was clipped by 4 bases and J by 2 bases; unmatched bases: 5. The CDR3 extends over 14 amino acids. For the CDR3, the DNA is TGTGCCAGCAGCTCCTGGGGACTAACCTACGAGCAGTACTTC. This gives the protein CASSSWGLTYEQYF.

This clone has a single count. As the CDR3 is not closed by the conserved phenylalanine or tryptophan, this likely results from a read error. The V gene is TRBV30, the J gene TRBJ1-2; D is possibly TRBD1 (5 bases). The CDR3 has 13 amino acids. With 4 bases removed from V and 8 bases from J, the gap between germline ends came to 17 bases. Per germline, CDR1 GTSNPN and CDR2 SVGIG (reference sequence). CDR3 nucleotides: TGTGCCTGGACTTTGAACGGGGCCGCAGGCTACACCCTC. Translated: CAWTLNGAAGYTL.

V gene TRBV4-3 combines with J gene TRBJ2-3, with D possibly being TRBD1 or TRBD2 (5 bases each). V lost 6 bases to trimming and J lost 1 base, with 14 bases between them. There are 15 residues in the CDR3. Germline CDR1 and CDR2: LGHNA and YSLEER. DNA for the CDR3: TGCGCCAGCAGTCGCACCTTGGGGGGCACAGATACGCAGTATTTT. It yields the protein CASSRTLGGTDTQYF.